This T cell receptor beta chain comes out of a study of blood T cells in healthy people across ages. A second PCR of 7 to 11 cycles used a sample-barcoded 5' primer and a J-beta primer mix. Researchers report that a template-switch adaptor with 12 random nucleotides tagged each cDNA molecule. MiXCR was run by TCRdb on the 5' RACE reads, yielding one entry per CDR3 protein. The sample gives 1,500,000 or so distinct CDR3 sequences, approximately 60% of which show up once; roughly 6.3% is in the top ten. CDR1 and CDR2 from the germline V gene are LGHNA and YNFKEQ. CDR3 length equals 16 residues. General study findings and limits: Naive T cell percentage strongly correlated with TCR beta diversity.

This clonotype was seen only once. Its antigen is not known. Drawing of peripheral blood yielded about 9.7 milliliters from each donor. Per sample, no less than 5.5 micrograms of total RNA were extracted. The rearrangement uses TRBV4-2 and TRBJ2-4; 7 bases are shared with TRBD2. The better agreement between TRBJ2-7 and the DNA end casts doubt on the J call. Sequenced: blood. The receptor's source is a man aged 18 to 29 in good health. The CDR3 DNA is TGTGCCAGCAGCCAAGATGATGGCGGGAGATCCTACGAGCAGTACTTC. Its translation is CASSQDDGGRSYEQYF.